These T cell receptor beta chains were read from a single sample in a study. TCRdb re-analysed the 5' RACE reads in MiXCR, keeping a single row per CDR3 protein. The profile shows over 50,000 distinct CDR3 sequences, roughly a quarter of them singletons. Sequencing used tumor-infiltrating naive CD4+ T cells sorted from the breast tumor. The source is a female donor with breast cancer. CDR3s include the opening cysteine and the closing phenylalanine or tryptophan. The D gene is left open where the match is weak. Clone size, where shown, is once, few, many, or a class for clones that have expanded.

clone size	V gene	D gene	J gene	CDR3 DNA	CDR3 protein
many	TRBV20-1	NA	TRBJ1-1	TGCAGTGCTAGACCGGCTGGACTGGAGAACACTGAAGCTTTCTTT	CSARPAGLENTEAFF
few	TRBV7-2	TRBD1	TRBJ1-2	TGTGCCAGCAGCCCTGGATCGGACAGGGGTAAAGGGGGCTACACCTTC	CASSPGSDRGKGGYTF
few	TRBV20-1	TRBD2	TRBJ2-5	TGCAGCCCGGGGTCTAGCGGGAGGTCCCAAGAGACCCAGTACTTC	CSPGSSGRSQETQYF
NA	TRBV20-1	NA	TRBJ1-5	TGCAGTGCTTCGCTCGGGGCAGGGCTTAGCAATCAGCCCCAGCATTTT	CSASLGAGLSNQPQHF
few	TRBV28	TRBD2	TRBJ2-4	TGTGCCAGCAGTTCCCGGGCTAGCGGGAGGGTAGCCAAAAACATTCAGTACTTC	CASSSRASGRVAKNIQYF
NA	TRBV7-3	TRBD2	TRBJ2-1	TGTGCCAGCAGCTCGCCGGGACTAGCGGGAGCAGGTGAGCAGTTCTTC	CASSSPGLAGAGEQFF
many	TRBV28	NA	TRBJ2-3	TGTGCCAGCAGTTCAGGGGTAGAGGGCACAGATACGCAGTATTTT	CASSSGVEGTDTQYF
few	TRBV24-1	TRBD2	TRBJ2-1	TGTGCCACCAGTGTCCCTAGCGGGGGATACGATGAGCAGTTCTTC	CATSVPSGGYDEQFF
NA	TRBV19	TRBD1	TRBJ2-3	TGTGCCAGTAGTATTCCCAGACAGGGGGCAGATACGCAGTATTTT	CASSIPRQGADTQYF
few	TRBV4-1	NA	TRBJ2-6	TGCGCCAGCAGCCAAGGGGACCTAAGGTCTGGGGCCAACGTCCTGACTTTC	CASSQGDLRSGANVLTF
NA	TRBV5-1	NA	TRBJ2-3	TGCGCCAGCAGCTCGGGACCGTCTGGAGATACGCAGTATTTT	CASSSGPSGDTQYF
NA	TRBV5-1	TRBD1	TRBJ2-7	TGCGCCAGCAGCAACGCAGGGGGCTACGAGCAGTACTTC	CASSNAGGYEQYF
few	TRBV5-1	TRBD1	TRBJ2-1	TGCGCCAGCAGCTTGGGGACAGGGAACTCCTACAATGAGCAGTTCTTC	CASSLGTGNSYNEQFF
NA	TRBV12-3/TRBV12-4	TRBD1	TRBJ1-4	TGTGCCAGCAGCCGGGACAGCGCGGAAAAACTGCTTTTT	CASSRDSAEKLLF
NA	TRBV6-1	NA	TRBJ2-3	TGTGCCAGCAGTGATTCAACACTTTGGACAGATACGCAGTATTTT	CASSDSTLWTDTQYF
NA	TRBV7-7	NA	TRBJ2-2	TGTGCCACCGGTATGAATACGAACACCGGGGAGCTGTTTTTT	CATGMNTNTGELFF
once	TRBV2	TRBD1	TRBJ2-3	TGTGCCAGCAGGGCGGACAGGGGACCTACGCAGTATTTT	CASRADRGPTQYF
once	TRBV5-1	NA	TRBJ2-1	TGCGCCAGCAGCTTTGGAGGACCCAATGAGCAGTTCTTC	CASSFGGPNEQFF
NA	TRBV5-1	NA	TRBJ2-7	TGCGCCAGCAGCCCTGGGGACTCCTCCTACGAGCAGTACTTC	CASSPGDSSYEQYF
NA	TRBV18	NA	TRBJ1-2	TGTGCCAGCTCCCACGGATCGAGGCACTATGGCTACACCTTC	CASSHGSRHYGYTF
NA	TRBV25-1	NA	TRBJ2-7	TGTGCCAGCGGGGGACACCTATCCTACGAGCAGTACTTC	CASGGHLSYEQYF
many	TRBV7-8	NA	TRBJ2-7	TGTGCCAGCAGCCCCAGAGGATTCGCCTACGAGCAGTACTTC	CASSPRGFAYEQYF
once	TRBV15	NA	TRBJ1-2	TGTGCCACCAGCAGCGACCAAGGGGTTGGAGGCTATGGCTACACCTTC	CATSSDQGVGGYGYTF
many	TRBV5-1	TRBD1	TRBJ1-2	TGCGCCAGCAGCTTCACAGGGGGCGCAGAAGATGGCTACACCTTC	CASSFTGGAEDGYTF
medium-sized	TRBV4-1	TRBD1	TRBJ1-1	TGCGCCAGCAGCCCGATCAGACAGGGGAGAAAAGCTTTCTTT	CASSPIRQGRKAFF
NA	TRBV6-2/TRBV6-3	NA	TRBJ2-3	TGTGCCAGCAGTTACTCAAGGTTGGGGACAGATACGCAGTATTTT	CASSYSRLGTDTQYF
few	TRBV5-1	TRBD2	TRBJ2-7	TGCGCCAGCAGCTACAAGGGACTACCCCTTGACGAGCAGTACTTC	CASSYKGLPLDEQYF
NA	TRBV29-1	TRBD1	TRBJ2-4	TGCAGCGTGGCCGGGACAGGGGGCAAAAACATTCAGTACTTC	CSVAGTGGKNIQYF
NA	TRBV5-1	TRBD2	TRBJ2-3	TGCGCCAGCAGCGTGTCTAGCGGCTCAGATACGCAGTATTTT	CASSVSSGSDTQYF
NA	TRBV20-1	NA	TRBJ1-4	TGCAGTGTCCCCGGGGGGGGTTCTAATGAAAAACTGTTTTTT	CSVPGGGSNEKLFF
many	TRBV5-1	NA	TRBJ1-5	TGCGCCAGCAGCTTTCAGAGCAATCAGCCCCAGCATTTT	CASSFQSNQPQHF
NA	TRBV7-2	NA	TRBJ2-1	TGTGCCAGCAGCCTGTCCGGGTCGAGCTCCTACAATGAGCAGTTCTTC	CASSLSGSSSYNEQFF
NA	TRBV5-6	NA	TRBJ2-7	TGTGCCAGCAGCTTGCTCACAAGCACCTACGAGCAGTACTTC	CASSLLTSTYEQYF
NA	TRBV6-5	NA	TRBJ2-2	TGTGCCAGCAGCGCCCTACAGGGACTGGGGGAGCTGTTTTTT	CASSALQGLGELFF
NA	TRBV7-2	NA	TRBJ1-1	TGTACCAGCAGCTTAGATGCAGGTGAAGCTTTCTTT	CTSSLDAGEAFF
NA	TRBV5-1	NA	TRBJ2-2	TGCGCCAGCAGTACAGCGTGGGCCGGGGAGCTGTTTTTT	CASSTAWAGELFF
NA	TRBV5-8	NA	TRBJ2-2	TGTGCCAGCAGCCTCCGGGACTCCCTAACCGGGGAGCTGTTTTTT	CASSLRDSLTGELFF
few	TRBV5-5	NA	TRBJ1-5	TGTGCCAGCAGCTTGGCCAGTTATAGCAATCAGCCCCAGCATTTT	CASSLASYSNQPQHF
few	TRBV7-2	TRBD1	TRBJ1-5	TGTGCCAGCAGCTTCCAACAGGGGAGACAGCCCCAGCATTTT	CASSFQQGRQPQHF
few	TRBV9	NA	TRBJ2-5	TGTGCCAGCAGCGTAGTCGGACTCGAGGGGGAGACCCAGTACTTC	CASSVVGLEGETQYF
few	TRBV27	TRBD1	TRBJ1-2	TGTGCCAGCAGTTGGCGACAGGGGGCACTCGGCTACACCTTC	CASSWRQGALGYTF
NA	TRBV4-1	NA	TRBJ2-7	TGCGCCAGCAGAGGAATTGCAGGGAAAAAGCAGTACTTC	CASRGIAGKKQYF
few	TRBV4-1	NA	TRBJ2-4	TGCGCCAGCAGCCCCACCCCGGGAAAAAACATTCAGTACTTC	CASSPTPGKNIQYF
NA	TRBV5-1	TRBD2	TRBJ2-3	TGCGCCAGCAGCTTGGGACTAGCGGACCCTAGCACAGATACGCAGTATTTT	CASSLGLADPSTDTQYF